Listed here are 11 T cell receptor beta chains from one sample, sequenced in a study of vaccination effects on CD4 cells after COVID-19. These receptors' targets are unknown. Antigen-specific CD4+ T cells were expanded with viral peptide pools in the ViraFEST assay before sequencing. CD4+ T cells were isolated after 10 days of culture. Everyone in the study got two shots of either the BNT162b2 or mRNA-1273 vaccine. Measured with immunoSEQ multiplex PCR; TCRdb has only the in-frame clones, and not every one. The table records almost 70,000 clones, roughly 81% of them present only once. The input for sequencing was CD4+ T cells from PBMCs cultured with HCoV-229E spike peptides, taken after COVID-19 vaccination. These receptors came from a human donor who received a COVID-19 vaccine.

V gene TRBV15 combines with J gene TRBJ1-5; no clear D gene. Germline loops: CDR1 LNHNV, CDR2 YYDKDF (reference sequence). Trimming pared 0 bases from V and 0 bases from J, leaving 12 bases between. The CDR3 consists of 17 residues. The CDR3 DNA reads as TGTGCCACCAGCAGAGATTCCGGCCTCGTTAGCAATCAGCCCCAGCATTTT. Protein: CATSRDSGLVSNQPQHF. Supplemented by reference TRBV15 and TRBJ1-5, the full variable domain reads DAMVIQNPRYQVTQFGKPVTLSCSQTLNHNVMYWYQQKSSQAPKLLFHYYDKDFNNEADTPDNFQSRRPNTSFCFLDIRSPGLGDTAMYLCATSRDSGLVSNQPQHFGDGTRLSIL.

CDR3 sequence reads: CASSTLGAGARDDTQYF. CDR3 DNA sequence: TGTGCCAGTAGTACTCTGGGAGCGGGGGCCCGAGATGATACGCAGTATTTT. The chain is built from TRBV19 and TRBJ2-3, with 8 nucleotides matching TRBD2. CDR3 size: 17 residues. Trimming cost V 4 bases and J 6 bases; bases outside gene matches: 15. Germline V CDR1 and CDR2: LNHDA, SQIVND (reference sequence). The entire variable domain, with the rest obtained from reference TRBV19 and TRBJ2-3, is as follows: DGGITQSPKYLFRKEGQNVTLSCEQNLNHDAMYWYRQDPGQGLRLIYYSQIVNDFQKGDIAEGYSVSREKKESFPLTVTSAQKNPTAFYLCASSTLGAGARDDTQYFGPGTRLTVL.

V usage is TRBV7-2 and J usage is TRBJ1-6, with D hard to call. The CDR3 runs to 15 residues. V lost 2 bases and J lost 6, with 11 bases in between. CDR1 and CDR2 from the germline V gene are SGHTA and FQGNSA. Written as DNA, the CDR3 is TGTGCCAGCAGCTTATCGGCAGGAACTAATTCACCCCTCCACTTT. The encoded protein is CASSLSAGTNSPLHF. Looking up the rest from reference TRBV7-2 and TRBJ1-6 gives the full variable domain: GAGVSQSPSNKVTEKGKDVELRCDPISGHTALYWYRQSLGQGLEFLIYFQGNSAPDKSGLPSDRFSAERTGGSVSTLTIQRTQQEDSAVYLCASSLSAGTNSPLHFGNGTRLTVT.

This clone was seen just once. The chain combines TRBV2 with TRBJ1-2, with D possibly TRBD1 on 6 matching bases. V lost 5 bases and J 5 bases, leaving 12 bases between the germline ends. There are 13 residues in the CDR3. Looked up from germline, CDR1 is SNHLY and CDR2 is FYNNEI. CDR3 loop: CASSPKGGYGYTF. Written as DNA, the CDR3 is TGTGCCAGCAGTCCAAAGGGGGGGTATGGCTACACCTTC.

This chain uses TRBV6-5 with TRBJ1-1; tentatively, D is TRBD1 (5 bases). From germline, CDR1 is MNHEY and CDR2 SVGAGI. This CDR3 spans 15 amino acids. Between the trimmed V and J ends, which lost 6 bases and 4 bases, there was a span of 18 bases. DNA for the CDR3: TGTGCCAGCAGGAATTCCCCGGGGGTTAGCACTGAAGCTTTCTTT. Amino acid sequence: CASRNSPGVSTEAFF.

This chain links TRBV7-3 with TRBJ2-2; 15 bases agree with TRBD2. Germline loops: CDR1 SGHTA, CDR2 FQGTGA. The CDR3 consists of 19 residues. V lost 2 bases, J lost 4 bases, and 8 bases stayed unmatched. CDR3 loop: CASSLGSGLAGGVTGELFF. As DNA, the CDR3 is TGTGCCAGCAGCTTAGGATCGGGACTAGCGGGGGGCGTCACCGGGGAGCTGTTTTTT.

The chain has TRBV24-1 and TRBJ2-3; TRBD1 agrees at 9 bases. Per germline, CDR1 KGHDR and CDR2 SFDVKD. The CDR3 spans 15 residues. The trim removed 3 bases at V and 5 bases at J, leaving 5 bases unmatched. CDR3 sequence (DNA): TGTGCCACCAGTGATCCGACAGGGGGGGGAGATACGCAGTATTTT. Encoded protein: CATSDPTGGGDTQYF.

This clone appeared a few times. CDR3 amino acids: CASSSGRKLVAGTYNEQFF. For the CDR3, the DNA is TGTGCCAGCAGCTCGGGTCGGAAGCTGGTAGCGGGAACATACAATGAGCAGTTCTTC. The V gene is TRBV5-8, the J gene TRBJ2-1, with 8 positions matching TRBD2. The CDR3 is 19 residues long. V lost 3 bases to trimming and J lost 4 bases; unmatched junction nucleotides: 18. Germline CDR1 and CDR2: SGHTS and YDEGEE. The full variable domain, rest sourced from reference TRBV5-8 and TRBJ2-1, is EAGVTQSPTHLIKTRGQQATLRCSPISGHTSVYWYQQALGLGLQFLLWYDEGEERNRGNFPPRFSGRQFPNYSSELNVNALELEDSALYLCASSSGRKLVAGTYNEQFFGPGTRLTVL.

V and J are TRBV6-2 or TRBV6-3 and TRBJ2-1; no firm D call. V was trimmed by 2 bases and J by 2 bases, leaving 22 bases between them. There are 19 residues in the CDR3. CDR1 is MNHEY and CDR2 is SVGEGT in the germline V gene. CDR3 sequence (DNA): TGTGCCAGCAGTTACCCCCTCGGGTCCCCTAGTAGCACCTACAATGAGCAGTTCTTC. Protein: CASSYPLGSPSSTYNEQFF.

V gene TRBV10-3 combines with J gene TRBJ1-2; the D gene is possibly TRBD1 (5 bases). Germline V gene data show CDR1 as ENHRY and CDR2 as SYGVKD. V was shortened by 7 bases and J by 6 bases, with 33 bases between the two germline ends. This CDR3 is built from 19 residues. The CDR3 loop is CAITRGVGDPEARGHGYTF. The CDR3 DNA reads TGTGCCATCACCCGAGGGGTGGGGGACCCAGAGGCCCGAGGACATGGCTACACCTTC.

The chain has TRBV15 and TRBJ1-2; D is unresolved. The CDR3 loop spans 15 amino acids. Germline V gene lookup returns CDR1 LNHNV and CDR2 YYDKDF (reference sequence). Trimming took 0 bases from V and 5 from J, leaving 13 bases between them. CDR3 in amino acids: CATSRDWQRSYGYTF. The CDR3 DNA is TGTGCCACCAGCAGAGATTGGCAGCGATCATATGGCTACACCTTC.